A single sample gave rise to the 3 T cell receptor beta chains below, sequenced in a study of beta chain features in type 1 diabetes. The investigators reverse transcribed all of the isolated RNA, so they sequenced expressed TCRB transcripts. Assay: immunoSEQ multiplex PCR; the TCRdb copy retains only in-frame clones and omits some. The sample records hundreds of thousands of clones, 15% being singletons. General observations from the study: Moderate but significant shortening of TCRB CDR3s was recorded in all four CD4+ subsets from Type 1 diabetes patients.

For these TCRs, the target antigens are not known. The sequenced sample consisted of naive CD4+ T cells from blood. The receptor source for this set is a man aged 18-30 years with type 1 diabetes.

The chain is built from TRBV19 and TRBJ2-5, with no clear D. There are 11 residues in the CDR3. CDR1 and CDR2 from the germline V gene are LNHDA and SQIVND (reference sequence). V dropped 5 bases and J dropped 5 bases, with 6 bases sitting between them. In DNA form, the CDR3 reads TGTGCCAGTAGTCGCGGTGAGACCCAGTACTTC. This gives the protein CASSRGETQYF. The whole variable domain, filled in from reference TRBV19 and TRBJ2-5, reads DGGITQSPKYLFRKEGQNVTLSCEQNLNHDAMYWYRQDPGQGLRLIYYSQIVNDFQKGDIAEGYSVSREKKESFPLTVTSAQKNPTAFYLCASSRGETQYFGPGTRLLVL.

This clone has more than one count but fewer than ten. This chain uses TRBV6-6 with TRBJ1-2; no reliable D call. V was trimmed by 0 bases and J by 6 bases, leaving 11 bases between them. Germline CDR1 reads MNHNY; CDR2 reads SVGAGI (reference sequence). The CDR3 totals 14 residues. The CDR3 sequence is CASSYSRPADGYTF. In DNA form, the CDR3 reads TGTGCCAGCAGTTACTCGCGCCCCGCGGATGGCTACACCTTC.

This clone was seen more than once but under ten times. The genes are TRBV7-2 and TRBJ2-2, with D perhaps matching TRBD2 (5 bases). In germline, CDR1 is SGHTA, CDR2 FQGNSA. CDR3 length: 12 residues. Trimming left V 5 bases short and J 9 bases short, with 10 bases between. The CDR3 spells CASSRGRRELFF. The DNA of the CDR3 is TGTGCCAGCAGCCGAGGGAGAAGGGAGCTGTTTTTT.